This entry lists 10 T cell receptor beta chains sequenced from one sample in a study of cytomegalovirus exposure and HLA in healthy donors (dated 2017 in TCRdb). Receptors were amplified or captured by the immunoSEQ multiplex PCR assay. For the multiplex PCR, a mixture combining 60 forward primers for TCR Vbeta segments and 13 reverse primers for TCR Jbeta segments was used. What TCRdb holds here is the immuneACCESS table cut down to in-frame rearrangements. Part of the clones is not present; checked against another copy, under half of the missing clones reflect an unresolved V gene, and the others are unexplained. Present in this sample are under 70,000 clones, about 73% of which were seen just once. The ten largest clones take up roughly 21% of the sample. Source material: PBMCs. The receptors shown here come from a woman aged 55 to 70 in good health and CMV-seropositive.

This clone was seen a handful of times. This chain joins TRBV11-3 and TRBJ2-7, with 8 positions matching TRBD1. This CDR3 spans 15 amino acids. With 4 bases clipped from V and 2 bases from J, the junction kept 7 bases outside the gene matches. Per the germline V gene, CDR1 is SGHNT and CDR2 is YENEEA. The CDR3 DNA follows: TGTGCCAGCAGCTCGGGCACAGGGGGGACCTACGAGCAGTACTTC. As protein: CASSSGTGGTYEQYF.

This CDR3 reads CAWSALFSYEQYF. CDR3 DNA sequence: TGTGCCTGGAGTGCCCTTTTCTCCTACGAGCAGTACTTC. V usage is TRBV30 and J usage is TRBJ2-7; D is ambiguous. V lost 1 base, J lost 0 bases, and 7 bases lay in between. This CDR3 is built from 13 residues. Germline CDR1 GTSNPN, CDR2 SVGIG (reference sequence).

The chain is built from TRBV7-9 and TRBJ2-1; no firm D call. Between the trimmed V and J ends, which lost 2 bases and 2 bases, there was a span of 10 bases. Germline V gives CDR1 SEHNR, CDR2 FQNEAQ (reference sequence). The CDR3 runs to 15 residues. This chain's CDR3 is CASSLWLLPYNEQFF. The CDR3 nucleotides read TGTGCCAGCAGCTTATGGCTCCTCCCCTACAATGAGCAGTTCTTC. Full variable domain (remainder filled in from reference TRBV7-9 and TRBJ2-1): DTGVSQNPRHKITKRGQNVTFRCDPISEHNRLYWYRQTLGQGPEFLTYFQNEAQLEKSRLLSDRFSAERPKGSFSTLEIQRTEQGDSAMYLCASSLWLLPYNEQFFGPGTRLTVL.

The CDR3 reads CASSQGNDRGYGYTF. The DNA of the CDR3 is TGCGCCAGCAGCCAAGGGAACGACAGGGGATATGGCTACACCTTC. The V call is TRBV4-3, the J call TRBJ1-2, with 8 bases aligning to TRBD1. Per the germline V gene, CDR1 is LGHNA and CDR2 is YSLEER. J was trimmed by 5 bases and V by 1 base; bases with no gene match: 6. The CDR3 consists of 15 residues.

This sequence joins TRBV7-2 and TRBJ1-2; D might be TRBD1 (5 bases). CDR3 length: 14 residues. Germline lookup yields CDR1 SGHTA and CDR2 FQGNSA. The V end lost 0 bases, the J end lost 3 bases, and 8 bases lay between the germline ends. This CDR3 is CASSLAKGDYGYTF. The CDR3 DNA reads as TGTGCCAGCAGCTTAGCCAAAGGGGACTATGGCTACACCTTC.

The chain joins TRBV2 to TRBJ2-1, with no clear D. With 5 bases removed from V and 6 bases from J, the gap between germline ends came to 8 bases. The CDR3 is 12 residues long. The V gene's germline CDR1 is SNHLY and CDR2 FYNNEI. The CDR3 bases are TGTGCCAGCAGTCTTTCTAGCAATGAGCAGTTCTTC. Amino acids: CASSLSSNEQFF.

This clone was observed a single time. The CDR3 spells CASSLGDRGNTIYF. The CDR3 DNA follows: TGCGCCAGCAGCTTGGGGGACAGGGGAAACACCATATATTTT. The chain has TRBV5-1 and TRBJ1-3, with 8 bases lining up with TRBD1. The CDR3 runs to 14 residues. Germline values: CDR1 SGHRS, CDR2 YFSETQ. Losses at the gene ends were 0 bases for V and 4 bases for J; bases not matched to a gene: 0.

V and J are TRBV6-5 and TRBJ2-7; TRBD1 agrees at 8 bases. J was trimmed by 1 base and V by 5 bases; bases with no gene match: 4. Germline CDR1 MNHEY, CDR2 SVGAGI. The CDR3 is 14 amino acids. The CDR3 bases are TGTGCCAGCAGTGGCGGGACAGGTTCCTACGAGCAGTACTTC. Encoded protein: CASSGGTGSYEQYF.

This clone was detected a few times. The CDR3 sequence is CASSPSGQAFATNEKLFF. The CDR3 region has the DNA TGTGCCAGCAGCCCCTCGGGACAGGCTTTTGCAACTAATGAAAAACTGTTTTTT. The chain carries TRBV7-2 and TRBJ1-4; 8 nucleotides match TRBD1. The CDR3 is 18 residues long. The V gene's germline CDR1 is SGHTA and CDR2 FQGNSA. V lost 5 bases to trimming and J lost 0 bases; unmatched junction nucleotides: 11. The entire variable domain, with the rest obtained from reference TRBV7-2 and TRBJ1-4, is as follows: GAGVSQSPSNKVTEKGKDVELRCDPISGHTALYWYRQSLGQGLEFLIYFQGNSAPDKSGLPSDRFSAERTGGSVSTLTIQRTQQEDSAVYLCASSPSGQAFATNEKLFFGSGTQLSVL.

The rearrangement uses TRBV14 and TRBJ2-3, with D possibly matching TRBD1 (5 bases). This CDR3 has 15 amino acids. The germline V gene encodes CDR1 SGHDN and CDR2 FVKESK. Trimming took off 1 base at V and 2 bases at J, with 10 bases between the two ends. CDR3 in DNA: TGTGCCAGCAGCCAAGGGGGCTCAACCACAGATACGCAGTATTTT. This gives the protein CASSQGGSTTDTQYF. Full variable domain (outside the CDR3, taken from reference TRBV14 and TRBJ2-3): EAGVTQFPSHSVIEKGQTVTLRCDPISGHDNLYWYRRVMGKEIKFLLHFVKESKQDESGMPNNRFLAERTGGTYSTLKVQPAELEDSGVYFCASSQGGSTTDTQYFGPGTRLTVL.